The present T cell receptor beta chain was sequenced within a study of shared clonotypes between healthy human individuals. Study-level information: Donors consisted of a couple of women and a few men between 18 and 49. Donors had three CD4 naive, three CD4 memory, two CD8 naive and one CD8 memory plate apiece.

Comments on this clone: Antigen: not known.

The V and J ends lost 6 bases and 3 bases respectively, with 15 bases between them. Germline V lookup: CDR1 KGHSH, CDR2 LQKENI. The CDR3 has 15 amino acids. Clones were read by immunoSEQ multiplex PCR, and TCRdb kept only the in-frame ones, dropping some. The table includes around 1,000,000 clones, 60% to 80% detected once. Findings of the study overall: Naive subsets usually exceeded memory subsets in estimated richness.

This chain joins TRBV18 and TRBJ2-1; D is perhaps TRBD2 (6 bases). This TCR derives from a man younger than 30 in good health. Some clones in this sample may be carry-over from other donors' samples. Sequences were obtained from memory CD4+ T cells from PBMCs. The subset here: CD45RA-negative fraction. The chain's CDR3 is CASSQSGASYNEQFF. For the CDR3, the DNA is TGTGCCAGCTCCCAATCGGGAGCCAGCTACAATGAGCAGTTCTTC.